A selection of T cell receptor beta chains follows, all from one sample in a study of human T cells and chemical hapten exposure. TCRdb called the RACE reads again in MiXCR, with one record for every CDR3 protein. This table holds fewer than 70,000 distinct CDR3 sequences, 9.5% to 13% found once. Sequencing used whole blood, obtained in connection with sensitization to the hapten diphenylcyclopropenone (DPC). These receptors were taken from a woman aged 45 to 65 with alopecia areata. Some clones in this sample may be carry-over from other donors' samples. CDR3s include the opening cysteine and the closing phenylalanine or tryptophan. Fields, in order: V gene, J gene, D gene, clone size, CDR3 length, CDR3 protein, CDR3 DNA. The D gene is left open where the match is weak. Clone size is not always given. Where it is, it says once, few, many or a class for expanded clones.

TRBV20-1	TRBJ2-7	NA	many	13	CSALKGLYYEQYF	TGCAGTGCTTTAAAGGGACTTTACTACGAGCAGTACTTC
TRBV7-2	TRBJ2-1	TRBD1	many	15	CASNLRQGANNEQFF	TGTGCCAGCAACTTACGACAGGGGGCTAACAATGAGCAGTTCTTC
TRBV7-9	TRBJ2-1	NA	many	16	CASSRPKAGDYNEQFF	TGTGCCAGCAGCCGCCCTAAGGCAGGGGACTACAATGAGCAGTTCTTC
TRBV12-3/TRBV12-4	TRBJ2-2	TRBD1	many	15	CASVEGAGAPGELFF	TGTGCCAGCGTTGAGGGGGCAGGAGCACCAGGGGAGCTGTTTTTT
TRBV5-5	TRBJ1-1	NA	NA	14	CASSLVTMNTEAFF	TGTGCCAGCAGCTTGGTGACGATGAACACTGAAGCTTTCTTT
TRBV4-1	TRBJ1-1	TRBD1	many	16	CASSQDRGRGNTEAFF	TGCGCCAGCAGCCAAGACAGGGGGCGCGGGAACACTGAAGCTTTCTTT
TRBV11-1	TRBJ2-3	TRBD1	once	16	CASSPTGGRERDTQYF	TGTGCCAGCAGCCCGACAGGGGGCCGAGAGAGAGATACGCAGTATTTT
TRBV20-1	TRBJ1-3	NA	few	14	CSARDRAAGNTIYF	TGCAGTGCTAGAGACAGGGCGGCTGGAAACACCATATATTTT
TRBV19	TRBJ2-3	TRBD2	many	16	CASNSKLAAGTDTQYF	TGTGCCAGTAACTCGAAACTAGCGGCAGGCACAGATACGCAGTATTTT
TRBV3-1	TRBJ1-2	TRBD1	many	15	CASSRPGQGNYGYTF	TGTGCCAGCAGCCGACCTGGACAGGGGAACTATGGCTACACCTTC
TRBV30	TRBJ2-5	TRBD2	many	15	CAWSLTSGGAETQYF	TGTGCCTGGAGTCTTACTAGCGGGGGGGCCGAGACCCAGTACTTC
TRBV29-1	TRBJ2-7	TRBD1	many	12	CSAGQGAQEQYF	TGCAGCGCCGGACAGGGGGCGCAGGAGCAGTACTTC
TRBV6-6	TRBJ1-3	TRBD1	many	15	CASSQTGASGNTIYF	TGTGCCAGCAGTCAGACAGGGGCCTCTGGAAACACCATATATTTT
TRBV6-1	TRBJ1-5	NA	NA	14	CASSVNGGNQPQHF	TGTGCCAGCAGTGTAAATGGGGGCAATCAGCCCCAGCATTTT
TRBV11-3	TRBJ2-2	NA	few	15	CASSLGLTNTGELFF	TGTGCCAGCAGCTTAGGGCTGACCAACACCGGGGAGCTGTTTTTT
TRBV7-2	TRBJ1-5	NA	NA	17	CASSVDRRAPPNQPQHF	TGTGCCAGCAGCGTCGATCGGAGGGCCCCCCCTAATCAGCCCCAGCATTTT
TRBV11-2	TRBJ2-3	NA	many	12	CASSFSTDTQYF	TGTGCCAGCAGCTTTTCCACAGATACGCAGTATTTT
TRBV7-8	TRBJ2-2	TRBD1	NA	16	CASSRYRGQDTGELFF	TGTGCCAGCAGCCGATACAGGGGGCAGGACACCGGGGAGCTGTTTTTT
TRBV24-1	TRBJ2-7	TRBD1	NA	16	CAISDLQGAVSYEQYF	TGTGCCATCAGTGATTTGCAGGGGGCTGTGTCCTACGAGCAGTACTTC
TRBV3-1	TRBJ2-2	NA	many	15	CASSHDGSDTGELFF	TGTGCCAGCAGCCATGATGGTTCCGACACCGGGGAGCTGTTTTTT
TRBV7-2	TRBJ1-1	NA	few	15	CASSLDSGSGTEAFF	TGTGCCAGCAGCTTAGATTCGGGGTCAGGGACTGAAGCTTTCTTT
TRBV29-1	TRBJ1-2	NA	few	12	CSVEGGDYGYTF	TGCAGCGTTGAAGGGGGAGACTATGGCTACACCTTC
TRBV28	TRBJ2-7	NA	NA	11	CASSSPDEQYF	TGTGCCAGCAGTTCTCCAGACGAGCAGTACTTC
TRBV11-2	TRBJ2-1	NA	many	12	CASSLSRDEQFF	TGTGCCAGCAGCTTATCTAGGGATGAGCAGTTCTTC
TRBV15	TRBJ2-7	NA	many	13	CATSTTAYYEQYF	TGTGCCACCAGTACGACAGCATACTACGAGCAGTACTTC
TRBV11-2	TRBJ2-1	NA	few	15	CASSLAGGAPSQQFF	TGTGCCAGCAGCTTAGCGGGGGGCGCCCCGAGCCAGCAGTTCTTC
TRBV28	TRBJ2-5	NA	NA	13	CASSLTGRETQYF	TGTGCCAGCAGTTTGACAGGGAGGGAGACCCAGTACTTC
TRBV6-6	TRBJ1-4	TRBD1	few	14	CASINPGQGGKLFF	TGTGCCAGCATCAACCCGGGACAGGGTGGAAAACTGTTTTTT
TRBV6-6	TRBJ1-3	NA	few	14	CASSYRGVGNTIYF	TGTGCCAGCAGTTACCGGGGGGTAGGAAACACCATATATTTT
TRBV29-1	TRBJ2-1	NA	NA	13	CSVEDGTPNEQFF	TGCAGCGTTGAAGATGGGACTCCGAATGAGCAGTTCTTC
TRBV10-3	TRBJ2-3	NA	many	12	CAISSSTDTQYF	TGTGCCATCAGCTCTAGCACAGATACGCAGTATTTT
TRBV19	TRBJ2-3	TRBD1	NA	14	CASTDRGIADTQYF	TGTGCCAGTACCGACAGGGGGATAGCGGATACGCAGTATTTT
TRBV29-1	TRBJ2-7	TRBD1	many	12	CSVYDRAYEQYF	TGCAGCGTTTATGACAGGGCCTACGAGCAGTACTTC
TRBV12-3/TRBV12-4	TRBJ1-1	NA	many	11	CASRDTQGMIF	TGTGCCAGCAGGGATACACAGGGCATGATCTTT
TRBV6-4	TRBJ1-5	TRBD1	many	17	CASSDSRDRDLNQPQHF	TGTGCCAGCAGTGACTCTCGGGACAGAGACCTGAATCAGCCCCAGCATTTT
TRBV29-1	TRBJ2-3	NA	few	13	CSVSLGFAGMQYF	TGCAGCGTTTCCTTGGGTTTCGCCGGAATGCAGTATTTT
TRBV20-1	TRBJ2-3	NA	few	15	CSARDPLVTFDTQYF	TGCAGTGCTAGAGATCCCCTCGTAACCTTTGATACGCAGTATTTT
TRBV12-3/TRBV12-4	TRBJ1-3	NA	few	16	CASNLRGMSSGNTIYF	TGTGCCAGCAACCTTCGGGGGATGAGCTCTGGAAACACCATATATTTT
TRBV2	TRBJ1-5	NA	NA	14	CASRPTGSNQPQHF	TGTGCCAGCAGACCCACAGGTAGCAATCAGCCCCAGCATTTT
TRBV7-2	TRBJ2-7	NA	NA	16	CASSLRSATRIYEQYF	TGTGCCAGCAGCTTAAGATCTGCGACTAGGATCTACGAGCAGTACTTC
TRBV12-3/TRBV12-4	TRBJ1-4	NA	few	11	CASSFREKLFF	TGTGCCAGCAGTTTTAGAGAAAAACTGTTTTTT